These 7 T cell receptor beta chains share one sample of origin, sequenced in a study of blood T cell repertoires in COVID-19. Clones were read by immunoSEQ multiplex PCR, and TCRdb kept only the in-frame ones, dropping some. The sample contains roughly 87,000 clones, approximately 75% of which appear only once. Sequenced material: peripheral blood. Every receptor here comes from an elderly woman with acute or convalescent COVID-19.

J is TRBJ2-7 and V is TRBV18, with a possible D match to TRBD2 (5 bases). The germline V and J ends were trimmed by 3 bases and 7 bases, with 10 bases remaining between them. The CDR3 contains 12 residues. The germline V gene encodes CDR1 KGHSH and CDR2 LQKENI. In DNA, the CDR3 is TGTGCCAGCTCACCGACTACGACGGAGCAGTACTTC. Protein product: CASSPTTTEQYF. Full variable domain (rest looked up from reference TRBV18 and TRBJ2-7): NAGVMQNPRHLVRRRGQEARLRCSPMKGHSHVYWYRQLPEEGLKFMVYLQKENIIDESGMPKERFSAEFPKEGPSILRIQQVVRGDSAAYFCASSPTTTEQYFGPGTRLTVT.

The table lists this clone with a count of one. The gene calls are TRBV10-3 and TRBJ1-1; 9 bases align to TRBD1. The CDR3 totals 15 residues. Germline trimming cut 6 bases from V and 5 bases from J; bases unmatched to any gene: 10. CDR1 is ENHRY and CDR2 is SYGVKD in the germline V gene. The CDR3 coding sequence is TGTGCCATCAGCGTCCTTGACAGGGGGGTAACTGAAGCTTTCTTT. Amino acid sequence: CAISVLDRGVTEAFF.

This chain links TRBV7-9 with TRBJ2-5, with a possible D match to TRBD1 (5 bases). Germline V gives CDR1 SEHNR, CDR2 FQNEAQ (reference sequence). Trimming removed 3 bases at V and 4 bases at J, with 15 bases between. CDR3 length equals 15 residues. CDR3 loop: CASSLLQGRGETQYF. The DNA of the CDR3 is TGTGCCAGCAGCTTGCTGCAGGGTAGAGGAGAGACCCAGTACTTC.

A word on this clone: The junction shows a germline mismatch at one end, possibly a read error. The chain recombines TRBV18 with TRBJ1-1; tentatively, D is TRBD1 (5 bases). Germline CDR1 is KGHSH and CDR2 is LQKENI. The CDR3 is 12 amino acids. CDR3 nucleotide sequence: TGCGCGGGGCAGGGCATGAACACTGAAGCTTTCTTT. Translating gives CAGQGMNTEAFF.

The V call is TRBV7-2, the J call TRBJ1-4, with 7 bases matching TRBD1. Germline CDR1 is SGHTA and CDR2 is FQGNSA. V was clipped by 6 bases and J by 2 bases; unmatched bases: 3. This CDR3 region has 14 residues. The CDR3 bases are TGTGCCAGCAGGAGGGACAGCACTAATGAAAAACTGTTTTTT. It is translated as CASRRDSTNEKLFF.

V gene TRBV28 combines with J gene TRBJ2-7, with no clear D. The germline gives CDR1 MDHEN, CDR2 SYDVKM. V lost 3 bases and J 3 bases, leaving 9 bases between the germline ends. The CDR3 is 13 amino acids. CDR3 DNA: TGTGCCAGCAGTTTGTCAGAACACTACGAGCAGTACTTC. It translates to CASSLSEHYEQYF.

The DNA for the CDR3 is TGCGCCAGCAGCTTACGGCGGGGTCCCAATGAGCAGTTCTTC. Translating it yields CASSLRRGPNEQFF. The J gene is TRBJ2-1, the V gene TRBV5-1; D perhaps matches TRBD2 (6 bases). Trimming stripped 2 bases from V and 6 bases from J, with 12 bases between. The CDR3 loop spans 14 amino acids. In germline, CDR1 is SGHRS, CDR2 YFSETQ.